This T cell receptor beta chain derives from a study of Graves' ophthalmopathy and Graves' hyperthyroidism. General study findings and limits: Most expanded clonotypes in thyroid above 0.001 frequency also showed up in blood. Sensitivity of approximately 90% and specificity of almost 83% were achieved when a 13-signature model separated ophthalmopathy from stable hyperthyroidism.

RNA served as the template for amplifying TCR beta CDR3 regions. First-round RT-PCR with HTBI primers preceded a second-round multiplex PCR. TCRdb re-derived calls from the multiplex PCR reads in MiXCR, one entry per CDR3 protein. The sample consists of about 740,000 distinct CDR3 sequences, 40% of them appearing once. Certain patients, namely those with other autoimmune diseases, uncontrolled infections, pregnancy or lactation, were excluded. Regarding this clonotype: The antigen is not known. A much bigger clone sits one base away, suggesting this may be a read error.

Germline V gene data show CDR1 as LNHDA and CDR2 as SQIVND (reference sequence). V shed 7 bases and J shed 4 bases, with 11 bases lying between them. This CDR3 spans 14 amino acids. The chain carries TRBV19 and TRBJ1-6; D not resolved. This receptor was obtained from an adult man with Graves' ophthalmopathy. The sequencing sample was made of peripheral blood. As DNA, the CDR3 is TGTGCCAGTATTCACAGAGAATATAATTCACCCCTCCACTTT. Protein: CASIHREYNSPLHF.